The clone carrying this T cell receptor (beta chain) was detected many times. The data are from a study of T cells after yellow fever vaccination. Germline CDR1 reads SGDLS; CDR2 reads YYNGEE. The V end lost 0 bases, the J end lost 7 bases, and 14 bases lay between the germline ends. The CDR3 extends over 16 amino acids. MiXCR was run by TCRdb on the 5' RACE reads, yielding one entry per CDR3 protein. The table lists a few hundred thousand distinct CDR3 sequences, more than 3% of them singletons. The V and J genes are TRBV9 and TRBJ1-6; D may be TRBD1 (5 bases). The sample in question was CD4+ T cells sorted from PBMCs, obtained 10 days after the yellow fever booster vaccination. The clonotype comes from a young man who received the YFV17D yellow fever vaccine. CDR3 DNA sequence: TGTGCCAGCAGCGTAGACGGTCCAGGGCGCAATTCACCCCTCCACTTT. Translation: CASSVDGPGRNSPLHF.